Below are 28 T cell receptor beta chains sequenced from a single sample in a study of T cell repertoires in cytomegalovirus infection. TCRdb reanalysed the reads using MiXCR and keeps one entry per CDR3 protein. The table has some 440,000 distinct CDR3 sequences, 31% seen once; the top ten hold roughly 15%. Sequenced material: PBMCs. The receptors shown here come from a human donor in good health (CMV status not recorded). Some clones in this sample may be carry-over from other donors' samples.

The V gene is TRBV6-5, the J gene TRBJ1-6; no clear D. Germline V gene sequence: CDR1 MNHEY, CDR2 SVGAGI. V was pared by 0 bases and J by 0 bases, with 6 bases between. The CDR3 totals 16 residues. The CDR3 protein is CASSYSGSSYNSPLHF. The CDR3 coding sequence is TGTGCCAGCAGTTACTCGGGCAGCTCCTATAATTCACCCCTCCACTTT.

There are a few counts of this clonotype. V and J are TRBV7-8 and TRBJ2-2, with 7 nucleotides matching TRBD2. The CDR3 contains 17 residues. V lost 5 bases to trimming and J lost 0 bases; unmatched junction nucleotides: 9. The germline CDR1 and CDR2 sequences are SGHVS and FQNEAQ. CDR3 DNA sequence: TGTGCCAGCAGCCCCCAACTTAGCGGGTCGAACACCGGGGAGCTGTTTTTT. It translates to CASSPQLSGSNTGELFF. Supplemented by reference TRBV7-8 and TRBJ2-2, the full variable domain reads GAGVSQSPRYKVAKRGQDVALRCDPISGHVSLFWYQQALGQGPEFLTYFQNEAQLDKSGLPSDRFFAERPEGSVSTLKIQRTQQEDSAVYLCASSPQLSGSNTGELFFGEGSRLTVL.

This clonotype turned up a few times. This chain connects TRBV19 to TRBJ1-2; no definite D call. This CDR3 is built from 14 residues. Germline CDR1 LNHDA, CDR2 SQIVND (reference sequence). Trimming left V 6 bases short and J 0 bases short, with 11 bases between. The CDR3 sequence: CASSTPPTNYGYTF. CDR3 in DNA: TGTGCCAGTAGCACACCGCCGACTAACTATGGCTACACCTTC. The full variable domain, in which reference TRBV19 and TRBJ1-2 provide the parts outside the CDR3, is DGGITQSPKYLFRKEGQNVTLSCEQNLNHDAMYWYRQDPGQGLRLIYYSQIVNDFQKGDIAEGYSVSREKKESFPLTVTSAQKNPTAFYLCASSTPPTNYGYTFGSGTRLTVV.

This sequence joins TRBV27 and TRBJ1-5, with D possibly TRBD1 on 6 matching bases. The V gene lost 8 bases and the J gene lost 2 bases, with 19 bases spanning the gap. Germline assignment: CDR1 MNHEY and CDR2 SMNVEV (reference sequence). This CDR3 is 16 amino acids long. CDR3 in amino acids: CASPRTAAYGNQPQHF. The CDR3 DNA is TGTGCCAGCCCACGGACAGCAGCGTACGGCAATCAGCCCCAGCATTTT.

The genes are TRBV6-6 and TRBJ2-4; 10 bases line up with TRBD2. From germline, CDR1 is MNHNY and CDR2 SVGAGI (reference sequence). J lost 8 bases, V lost 6 bases, and 10 bases had no gene match. The CDR3 loop spans 15 amino acids. CDR3 DNA sequence: TGTGCCAGCAGCGAGAAACTAGCGGGGTCGGACATTCAGTACTTC. This translates into CASSEKLAGSDIQYF.

This clonotype was observed many times. J is TRBJ1-1 and V is TRBV11-1; the D is unclear. V lost 4 bases and J lost 0, with 6 bases in between. This CDR3 contains 13 residues. Germline values: CDR1 SGHAT, CDR2 FQDESV (reference sequence). The DNA of the CDR3 is TGTGCCAGCAGCTCTCAAATGAACACTGAAGCTTTCTTT. As protein: CASSSQMNTEAFF.

The chain uses TRBV24-1 and TRBJ2-3, with D unresolved. This CDR3 is 12 amino acids long. Looked up from germline, CDR1 is KGHDR and CDR2 is SFDVKD. V lost 5 bases to trimming and J lost 6 bases, with 8 bases between them. CDR3 DNA sequence: TGTGCCACCAGTGTTTCAGGTGATACGCAGTATTTT. This gives the protein CATSVSGDTQYF.

This clonotype was seen ten or more times. DNA of the CDR3: TGTGCCAGCAGCCGGACAGGGGTTACCAATGAGCAGTTCTTC. Translation: CASSRTGVTNEQFF. The chain joins TRBV7-9 to TRBJ2-1, with 9 bases lining up with TRBD1. J gave up 6 bases and V 5 bases, and 5 bases lay outside the gene matches. Germline assignment: CDR1 SEHNR and CDR2 FQNEAQ (reference sequence). The CDR3 extends over 14 amino acids.

This clonotype has more than one count but fewer than ten. V usage is TRBV6-6 and J usage is TRBJ1-6; D is undetermined. Germline V gene data show CDR1 as MNHNY and CDR2 as SVGAGI (reference sequence). V lost 0 bases, J lost 17 bases, and 11 bases lay in between. The CDR3 covers 12 residues. For the CDR3, the DNA is TGTGCCAGCAGTTACTCTGAACCTCTTTTCCACTTT. Protein sequence: CASSYSEPLFHF.

Turning to this clonotype: A read error may explain this, as a much larger clone is one base away. The chain employs TRBV27 and TRBJ2-7; 9 nucleotides align to TRBD1. Germline V gene data show CDR1 as MNHEY and CDR2 as SMNVEV (reference sequence). The CDR3 is 16 residues long. Written as DNA, the CDR3 is TGTGCCCGCAGTTTATCGGGACAGGGAGGGACGTTCGAGCAGTACTTC. Its protein is CARSLSGQGGTFEQYF.

About this clonotype itself: This may be a read error, as it is one base from a much larger clone. The chain links TRBV25-1 to TRBJ2-7; 7 nucleotides line up with TRBD1. V lost 6 bases to trimming and J lost 0 bases; unmatched junction nucleotides: 5. The CDR3 loop spans 14 amino acids. CDR1 and CDR2 (germline): MGHDK, SYGVNS. CDR3 sequence: CASSQTGTSYEQYF. DNA for the CDR3: TGTGCCAGCAGCCAGACAGGGACCTCCTACGAGCAGTACTTC.

This clonotype was observed many times. The chain recombines TRBV7-6 with TRBJ2-5; 15 bases line up with TRBD2. The trim removed 5 bases at V and 3 bases at J, leaving 7 bases unmatched. Germline V gene sequence: CDR1 SGHVS, CDR2 FNYEAQ. The CDR3 covers 17 residues. In DNA, the CDR3 is TGTGCCAGCAGCCTCTCCGGACTAGCGGGGGGGGAAGAGACCCAGTACTTC. It translates to CASSLSGLAGGEETQYF.

As concerns this clonotype: A read error is possible here, since a much larger clone lies one base away. The rearrangement uses TRBV20-1 and TRBJ2-7, with D uncertain. This CDR3 contains 13 residues. With 1 base removed from V and 2 bases from J, the gap between germline ends came to 9 bases. Germline CDR1 is DFQATT and CDR2 is SNEGSKA (reference sequence). In DNA form, the CDR3 reads TGCAGTGCTAGAGCTCCGGGCCCCTACGAGCAGTACTTC. It yields the protein CSARAPGPYEQYF.

V usage is TRBV6-6 and J usage is TRBJ2-2; D is uncertain. The V end lost 6 bases, the J end lost 7 bases, and 6 bases lay between the germline ends. The CDR3 extends over 11 amino acids. Germline V gene sequence: CDR1 MNHNY, CDR2 SVGAGI (reference sequence). This chain's CDR3 is CASSRNGELFF. The DNA of the CDR3 is TGTGCCAGCAGCCGAAACGGGGAGCTGTTTTTT.

The chain links TRBV29-1 to TRBJ2-3; the D gene is possibly TRBD1 (6 bases). Trimming pared 6 bases from V and 2 bases from J, leaving 30 bases between. Per the germline V gene, CDR1 is SQVTM and CDR2 is ANQGSEA. The CDR3 is made up of 19 amino acids. The CDR3 loop reads CSVSLLSVKDSFVTDTQYF. As DNA, the CDR3 is TGCAGCGTCAGCCTCCTCTCTGTGAAGGACAGCTTTGTCACAGATACGCAGTATTTT.

This clonotype was observed many times. The rearrangement links TRBV28 to TRBJ1-1; TRBD1 might be the D (6 bases). From germline, CDR1 is MDHEN and CDR2 SYDVKM. The V end was cut by 8 bases, the J end by 0 bases, with 13 bases between. The CDR3 consists of 14 residues. The CDR3 here is CASGQGNMNTEAFF. The CDR3 DNA follows: TGTGCCAGCGGGCAGGGGAACATGAACACTGAAGCTTTCTTT.

This clonotype has more than one count but fewer than ten. This chain links TRBV20-1 with TRBJ2-5; D not certain. CDR3 size: 13 residues. Between the trimmed V and J ends, which lost 3 bases and 2 bases, there was a span of 10 bases. Germline CDR1 reads DFQATT; CDR2 reads SNEGSKA (reference sequence). The CDR3, as DNA: TGCAGTGCTAGCCTTCCTGTACAAGAGACCCAGTACTTC. It specifies CSASLPVQETQYF.

This clonotype was seen a few times. The V and J genes are TRBV4-1 and TRBJ1-1; D might be TRBD1 (5 bases). Germline lookup yields CDR1 MGHRA and CDR2 YSYEKL. This CDR3 is built from 10 residues. V was clipped by 6 bases and J by 9 bases, with 8 bases between them. CDR3 nucleotides: TGCGCCAGCAGAGGGGCCCAAGCTTTCTTT. It codes for CASRGAQAFF.

About this clonotype itself: A much larger clone sits a single nucleotide away, making a read error possible. This chain uses TRBV7-2 with TRBJ2-3; 11 nucleotides line up with TRBD2. The germline CDR1 and CDR2 sequences are SGHTA and FQGNSA. This CDR3 region has 16 residues. Losses at the gene ends were 5 bases for V and 3 bases for J; bases not matched to a gene: 7. CDR3 in DNA: TGTGCCAGCAGCCATTGGGCTAGCGGGGGGACAGATACGCAGTATTTT. Protein product: CASSHWASGGTDTQYF.

In this sample, this clonotype turned up a few times. A junction end diverges from the germline sequence, so it may reflect a read error. The chain has TRBV5-1 and TRBJ1-2; D perhaps matches TRBD1 (5 bases). The CDR3 extends over 14 amino acids. Germline CDR1 SGHRS, CDR2 YFSETQ. CDR3 protein: CASSPARGVYSYTF. The CDR3 nucleotides are TGCGCCAGCAGCCCGGCTAGGGGCGTCTATAGCTACACCTTC.

This clonotype showed up just a few times. V gene TRBV15 combines with J gene TRBJ1-2; D is unclear. V was clipped by 3 bases and J by 1 base, with 9 bases between them. The germline V gene has CDR1 LNHNV and CDR2 YYDKDF (reference sequence). The CDR3 covers 14 residues. In DNA, the CDR3 is TGTGCCACCAGCAGTCTTCACAGTAACTATGGCTACACCTTC. Translated, it gives CATSSLHSNYGYTF. Variable domain in full (rest from reference TRBV15 and TRBJ1-2): DAMVIQNPRYQVTQFGKPVTLSCSQTLNHNVMYWYQQKSSQAPKLLFHYYDKDFNNEADTPDNFQSRRPNTSFCFLDIRSPGLGDTAMYLCATSSLHSNYGYTFGSGTRLTVV.

This clonotype was found a few times. The chain uses TRBV6-1 and TRBJ2-7, with D perhaps TRBD1 (6 bases). The CDR3 loop spans 14 amino acids. Germline V gene lookup returns CDR1 MNHNS and CDR2 SASEGT. V lost 8 bases, J lost 3 bases, and 17 bases lay in between. CDR3 sequence: CASGLRDNHYEQYF. The CDR3 DNA reads as TGTGCCAGCGGCTTACGGGACAATCACTACGAGCAGTACTTC.

This clonotype was seen once. The chain uses TRBV5-4 and TRBJ2-2, with a tentative D call TRBD2 (5 bases). Germline V lookup: CDR1 SGHNT, CDR2 YYREEE (reference sequence). Trimming cost V 4 bases and J 1 base, with 14 bases left between them. This CDR3 is 16 amino acids long. The DNA for the CDR3 is TGTGCCAGCAGCCTACCGGGAACCCAGAACACCGGGGAGCTGTTTTTT. This translates into CASSLPGTQNTGELFF.

This clonotype was recorded at least ten times. The CDR3 loop is CASSPTIGQDTQYF. The CDR3 DNA follows: TGTGCCAGCAGCCCAACCATCGGGCAAGATACGCAGTATTTT. The rearrangement joins TRBV7-6 to TRBJ2-3; unclear D gene. V shed 5 bases and J shed 5 bases, with 14 bases lying between them. Germline CDR1 SGHVS, CDR2 FNYEAQ. The length of the CDR3 is 14 residues.

This chain links TRBV19 with TRBJ2-4, with 7 positions matching TRBD2. With 5 bases clipped from V and 0 bases from J, the junction kept 13 bases outside the gene matches. CDR3 size: 18 residues. Germline CDR1 and CDR2: LNHDA and SQIVND (reference sequence). The CDR3 spells CASSHSGGRRLAKNIQYF. As DNA, the CDR3 is TGTGCCAGTAGTCATTCCGGGGGGAGGCGATTAGCCAAAAACATTCAGTACTTC.

This clonotype was observed once. A read error may produce the germline difference seen at one junction end. The chain employs TRBV12-3 or TRBV12-4 and TRBJ2-2; a possible D gene is TRBD2 (5 bases). The CDR3 runs 12 residues. In DNA form, the CDR3 reads TGTGCCTCCACTTTGAACACCGGGGAGCGTTGTTTT. Amino acid sequence: CASTLNTGERCF.

The chain employs TRBV11-2 and TRBJ2-5, with D perhaps assigned TRBD1 or TRBD2 (6 bases each). V lost 1 base and J 3 bases, leaving 18 bases between the germline ends. Germline V gene data show CDR1 as SGHAT and CDR2 as FQNNGV. The CDR3 has 17 amino acids. The CDR3 here is CASSLGSWGAIKETQYF. CDR3 coding DNA: TGTGCCAGCAGCTTAGGCAGTTGGGGGGCCATCAAAGAGACCCAGTACTTC.

This clonotype was counted many times. The chain recombines TRBV7-9 with TRBJ2-1; TRBD2 matches at 8 bases. Germline V gene data show CDR1 as SEHNR and CDR2 as FQNEAQ (reference sequence). The CDR3 is made up of 14 amino acids. With V trimmed by 2 bases and J by 8 bases, 5 bases remained unmatched. The CDR3 DNA sequence: TGTGCCAGCAGCTTAACGGGGGGGTTAGATGAGCAGTTCTTC. It specifies CASSLTGGLDEQFF.